This T cell receptor (beta chain) was identified in a study of beta chain features in type 1 diabetes. As concerns this clone: What it binds is unknown.

General study findings and limits: Shorter TCRB CDR3s, moderately but significantly so, were found in Type 1 diabetes patients in all four CD4+ subsets. Shorter templates might be favored by PCR, and equally so in patients and in controls. VDJ junctions from patients with type 1 diabetes contained fewer insertions and more deletions.

Central memory, naive, regulatory and stem cell-like memory CD4+ cells were sorted by CD45RO/CCR7/CD25/CD127/CD95/CD27. Over 95% purity was reached by all sorted populations. V was pared by 2 bases and J by 3 bases, with 14 bases between. The CDR3 sequence is 15 residues long. Germline loops: CDR1 MNHEY, CDR2 SMNVEV (reference sequence). Reverse transcribing all isolated RNA meant expressed TCRB transcripts were sequenced. Generated by immunoSEQ multiplex PCR, the TCRdb table keeps only in-frame clones and is missing some. The top ten hold approximately 1.4% of the sample, which has about 48,000 clones, 42% seen once.

The TCR comes from a man in his thirties or forties with type 1 diabetes. This chain links TRBV27 with TRBJ2-7; possible D gene TRBD1, 6 bases. Sequenced sample: Tregs from blood. The DNA of the CDR3 is TGTGCCAGCAGTTTAAGGGGGAGTACTAGCTACGAGCAGTACTTC. Protein product: CASSLRGSTSYEQYF.